These T cell receptor beta chains were read from a single sample in a study of post-analysis software for immune sequencing data. TCRdb re-analysed the PCR reads in MiXCR, keeping a single row per CDR3 protein. The table records 170,000 or so distinct CDR3 sequences, around 28% of them present only once. The sequenced sample was blood. The receptor source for this set is a girl aged 10 to 17 with multiple sclerosis. Each CDR3 is given with its conserved first and last residue. Each record gives: CDR3 DNA, CDR3 protein, clone size, V gene, D gene, J gene. A D gene is named only where the DNA matches it firmly. The size entry is marked missing in some rows and otherwise reads once, few, many or a size class.

TGCAGTGCTCGCGACACTATCCCGACCCATGAGCAGTTCTTC,CSARDTIPTHEQFF,many,TRBV20-1,.,TRBJ2-1
TGTGCCAGCAATACCGGGCGGGAGCTGTTTTTT,CASNTGRELFF,few,TRBV7-9,.,TRBJ2-2
TGCAGTGCTAGGCCTAAGACTAGCGGGGACACCGGGGAGCTGTTTTTT,CSARPKTSGDTGELFF,few,TRBV20-1,TRBD2,TRBJ2-2
TGTGCCAGCAGGGGTAGCGGGAGAGGCGAGCAGTACTTC,CASRGSGRGEQYF,many,TRBV12-3/TRBV12-4,TRBD2,TRBJ2-7
TGTGCCAGCAGTGAGAGGGGGAGGAACTACTATGGCTACACCTTC,CASSERGRNYYGYTF,few,TRBV6-1,.,TRBJ1-2
TGCAGTGCTACCTCCCCCGGGCTAGCGGGTAAATTCTACGAGCAGTACTTC,CSATSPGLAGKFYEQYF,many,TRBV20-1,TRBD2,TRBJ2-7
TGTGCCAGCAGCTCCGGGACAGGGAATTCACCCCTCCACTTT,CASSSGTGNSPLHF,.,TRBV7-3,TRBD1,TRBJ1-6
TGTGCCAGCAGCCCTATTCTAAGTGGCACAGATACGCAGTATTTT,CASSPILSGTDTQYF,.,TRBV5-8,.,TRBJ2-3
TGTGCCAGCAGTCAGGGTTCCCAAACCGCTGAAGCTTTCTTT,CASSQGSQTAEAFF,few,TRBV6-1,.,TRBJ1-1
TGTGCCAGCAGTTTTCCGGGACAGGGAAGCAACGGGCAGTACTTC,CASSFPGQGSNGQYF,.,TRBV27,TRBD1,TRBJ2-7
TGTGCCTGGAGTGGCCCCCCCGGCTACACCTTC,CAWSGPPGYTF,few,TRBV30,.,TRBJ1-2
TGTGCTAGTCTCCAGGACAGGGGGCGCAATGGGCAGTTCTTC,CASLQDRGRNGQFF,many,TRBV12-5,TRBD1,TRBJ2-1
TGCAGCTTAGGATTGTACGATGAGCAGTTCTTC,CSLGLYDEQFF,few,TRBV29-1,.,TRBJ2-1
TGTGCCAGCAGCTTAGCGTCTAGCGGGAGGACCAATGAGCAGTTCTTC,CASSLASSGRTNEQFF,many,TRBV7-2,TRBD2,TRBJ2-1
TGTGCCAGCAGTCCAGGGAGAAGACCCTACAATGAGCAGTTCTTC,CASSPGRRPYNEQFF,many,TRBV11-3,.,TRBJ2-1
TGTGCCAGCAGCTGGGGACAGGGCACGAACACCGGGGAGCTGTTTTTT,CASSWGQGTNTGELFF,.,TRBV5-5,TRBD1,TRBJ2-2
TGTGCCATCGATTCTGGCCAGGGCTTGGCAGATACGCAGTATTTT,CAIDSGQGLADTQYF,.,TRBV10-3,.,TRBJ2-3
TGTGCCAGAGCCCAGGACTATACGTTTCTCCGGTACGAGCAGTACTTC,CARAQDYTFLRYEQYF,.,TRBV19,.,TRBJ2-7
TGCAGCGTTGGACTCAGGGTTAGCTCCTACGAGCAGTACTTC,CSVGLRVSSYEQYF,many,TRBV29-1,.,TRBJ2-7
TGTGCCATCGGTTCCTACGAGCAGTACTTC,CAIGSYEQYF,many,TRBV10-3,.,TRBJ2-7
TGCGCCAGCGGTGGGACAGAGACAGATACGCAGTATTTT,CASGGTETDTQYF,many,TRBV5-1,TRBD1,TRBJ2-3
TGCGCCAGCAGCTCGGGTCGGCCGGTGAACACTGAAGCTTTCTTT,CASSSGRPVNTEAFF,few,TRBV5-1,.,TRBJ1-1
TGCAGGGCTAGCTCTGAGTATGAGCGGTTCTTC,CRASSEYERFF,.,TRBV20-1,.,TRBJ2-1
TGTGCCAGCAGGACAGGGGGCAATCAGCCCCAGCATTTT,CASRTGGNQPQHF,many,TRBV6-4,TRBD1,TRBJ1-5
TGCGCCAGCAGCTTGGGGACTCGCAACTATGGCTACACCTTC,CASSLGTRNYGYTF,few,TRBV5-1,.,TRBJ1-2
TGTGCCACCAGTGACCCAGGGGGGGGTGGGGATGAGCAGTTCTTC,CATSDPGGGGDEQFF,few,TRBV24-1,.,TRBJ2-1
TGTGCCAGCAGCACCTATAACGAGCAGTACTTC,CASSTYNEQYF,many,TRBV5-6,.,TRBJ2-7
TGCGCCAGCAGCGCCATACTAGCGGGAAGCTCCTACGAGCAGTACTTC,CASSAILAGSSYEQYF,.,TRBV5-1,TRBD2,TRBJ2-7
TGTGCCAGCAGCCTAGACCTACTAGCGGCCTACAATGAGCAGTTCTTC,CASSLDLLAAYNEQFF,.,TRBV5-6,TRBD2,TRBJ2-1
TGTGCCAGCAGTTTCAGCGGGAGAATTAATGAGCAGTTCTTC,CASSFSGRINEQFF,many,TRBV12-3/TRBV12-4,TRBD2,TRBJ2-1
TGTGCCACCAGTGATGCTAGGAATTCCTACAATGAGCAGTTCTTC,CATSDARNSYNEQFF,.,TRBV24-1,.,TRBJ2-1
TGTGCCAGCAGTTTAACGACAGGGGGCAGGGAGACCCAGTACTTC,CASSLTTGGRETQYF,.,TRBV28,TRBD1,TRBJ2-5
TGTGCCAGCAGCTTATACGCGGGAGTGTCCTACAATGAGCAGTTCTTC,CASSLYAGVSYNEQFF,many,TRBV7-3,TRBD2,TRBJ2-1
TGTGCCAGCAGCTTCGGAGGGGTTCTCGCGGGAAACACCATATATTTT,CASSFGGVLAGNTIYF,.,TRBV7-6,.,TRBJ1-3
TGTGCCAGCAGTTTTGGACAGGGGAGGACCGGGGAGCTGTTTTTT,CASSFGQGRTGELFF,few,TRBV12-3/TRBV12-4,TRBD1,TRBJ2-2
TGTGCCAGCAGTTACGGGGGGACCACAGATACGCAGTATTTT,CASSYGGTTDTQYF,.,TRBV6-5,.,TRBJ2-3
TGTGCCAGCAGGACTGGACTTTGGCGGATGAGCTCCTACAATGAGCAGTTCTTC,CASRTGLWRMSSYNEQFF,few,TRBV6-2/TRBV6-3,.,TRBJ2-1
TGTGCCAGCAGTTCGGTCGGGTTGGGGGCTGAAGCTTTCTTT,CASSSVGLGAEAFF,.,TRBV28,.,TRBJ1-1
TGCGCCAGCAGTCCTCCGAGGACCCGGGTACCGGACAATGAGCAGTACTTC,CASSPPRTRVPDNEQYF,.,TRBV23-1,.,TRBJ2-5
TGTGCCAGCAGCCCTAATAGCGGGAGCTCCTACAATGAGCAGTTCTTC,CASSPNSGSSYNEQFF,many,TRBV7-3,TRBD2,TRBJ2-1
TGTGCCAGCAGGCGGCTAGGTGGGAATCAGCCCCAGCATTTT,CASRRLGGNQPQHF,few,TRBV6-5,.,TRBJ1-5
TGTGCCACCAGGACAGGGGGAAGCGTAAAAGAAGAACTGTTTTTT,CATRTGGSVKEELFF,.,TRBV15,TRBD1,TRBJ1-4
TGCAGCGTCATTGAAGGGACTAGCCCAATTTACAATGAGCAGTTCTTC,CSVIEGTSPIYNEQFF,many,TRBV29-1,TRBD2,TRBJ2-1
TGTGCCAGCAGCTTAGTGGGCAGGGGAGCAAACTATGGCTACACCTTC,CASSLVGRGANYGYTF,many,TRBV7-2,.,TRBJ1-2
TGTGCCACGGTAGGGGAGGGAGCCCCGAACACTGAAGCTTTCTTT,CATVGEGAPNTEAFF,.,TRBV15,.,TRBJ1-1
TGTGCCAGCAGCCGAGAAGGGGTGGAGACCCAGTACTTC,CASSREGVETQYF,many,TRBV3-1,.,TRBJ2-5
TGCAGCGTTTGGGGACATGGAGACACTGAAGCTTTCTTT,CSVWGHGDTEAFF,few,TRBV29-1,.,TRBJ1-1
TGTGCCAGCAGTTTCGGCAGGGAGAATTCACCCCTCCACTTT,CASSFGRENSPLHF,many,TRBV28,.,TRBJ1-6
TGTGCCAGCAGCTCAGGAGTGCTGAACACTGAAGCTTTCTTT,CASSSGVLNTEAFF,.,TRBV7-6,.,TRBJ1-1
TGTGCCAGCAGCCCCATGGGGACTAGCGGGCAGAGCTCCTACAATGAGCAGTTCTTC,CASSPMGTSGQSSYNEQFF,few,TRBV12-3/TRBV12-4,TRBD2,TRBJ2-1
TGTGCCAGCAGTTCTGAGTACGAGCAGTACTTC,CASSSEYEQYF,.,TRBV6-5,.,TRBJ2-7
TGTGCTAGTGGTTTGGTGCCACTAGCTAACTATAGCTACACCTTC,CASGLVPLANYSYTF,few,TRBV12-5,.,TRBJ1-2
TGTGCCAGCAGCTCGGGTGACGTAGAGTTCTATGGCTACACCTTC,CASSSGDVEFYGYTF,few,TRBV9,.,TRBJ1-2
TGTGCCAGCAGCTCCGGGGGGGGGCGACGAGCTTTCTTT,CASSSGGGRRAFF,many,TRBV12-3/TRBV12-4,.,TRBJ1-1
TGTGCCAGCAGCCCTCGGGCGGGAGGCACAGATACGCAGTATTTT,CASSPRAGGTDTQYF,.,TRBV11-2,TRBD2,TRBJ2-3
TGCAGCGTTGAATCCGTTTTGGGCTACACCTTC,CSVESVLGYTF,.,TRBV29-1,.,TRBJ1-2
TGTGCCAGCAGTGTCTTAGCGGTAGGGAACTACGAGCAGTACTTC,CASSVLAVGNYEQYF,.,TRBV2,.,TRBJ2-7
TGTGCCAGCAGCGGACCGGGACAGGGAACCGGGGAGCTGTTTTTT,CASSGPGQGTGELFF,.,TRBV9,TRBD1,TRBJ2-2
TGCAGCGCTGACTTAGACCAACCGGGGACCCAGTACTTC,CSADLDQPGTQYF,.,TRBV29-1,.,TRBJ2-5